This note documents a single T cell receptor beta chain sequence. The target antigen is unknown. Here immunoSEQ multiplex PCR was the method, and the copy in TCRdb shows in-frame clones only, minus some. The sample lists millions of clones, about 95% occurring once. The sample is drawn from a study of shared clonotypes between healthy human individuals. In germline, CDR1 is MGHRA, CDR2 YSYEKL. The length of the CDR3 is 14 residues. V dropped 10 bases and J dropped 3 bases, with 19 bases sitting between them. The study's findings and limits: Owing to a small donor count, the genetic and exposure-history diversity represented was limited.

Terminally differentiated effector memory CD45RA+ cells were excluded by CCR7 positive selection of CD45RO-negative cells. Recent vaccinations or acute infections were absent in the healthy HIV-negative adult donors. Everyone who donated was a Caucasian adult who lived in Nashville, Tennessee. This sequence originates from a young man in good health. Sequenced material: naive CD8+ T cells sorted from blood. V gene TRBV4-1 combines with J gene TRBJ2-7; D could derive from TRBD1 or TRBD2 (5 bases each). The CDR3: CATTWERGDYEQYF. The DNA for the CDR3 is TGCGCCACCACGTGGGAGAGAGGGGACTACGAGCAGTACTTC.